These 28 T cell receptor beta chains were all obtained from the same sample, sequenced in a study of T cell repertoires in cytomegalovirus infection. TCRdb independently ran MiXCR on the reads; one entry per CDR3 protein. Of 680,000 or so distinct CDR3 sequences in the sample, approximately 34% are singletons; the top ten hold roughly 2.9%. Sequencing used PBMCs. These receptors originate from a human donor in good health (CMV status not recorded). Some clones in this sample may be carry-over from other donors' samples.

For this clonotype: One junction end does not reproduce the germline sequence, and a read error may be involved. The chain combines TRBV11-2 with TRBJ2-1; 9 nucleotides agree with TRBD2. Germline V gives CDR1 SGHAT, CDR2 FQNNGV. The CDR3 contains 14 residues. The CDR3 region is CASSLEPSGILTLF. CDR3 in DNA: TGTGCCAGCAGCTTAGAGCCTAGCGGGATACTCACCCTCTTC. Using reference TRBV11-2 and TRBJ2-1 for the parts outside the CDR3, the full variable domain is EAGVAQSPRYKIIEKRQSVAFWCNPISGHATLYWYQQILGQGPKLLIQFQNNGVVDDSQLPKDRFSAERLKGVDSTLKIQPAKLEDSAVYLCASSLEPSGILTLFGPGTRLTVL.

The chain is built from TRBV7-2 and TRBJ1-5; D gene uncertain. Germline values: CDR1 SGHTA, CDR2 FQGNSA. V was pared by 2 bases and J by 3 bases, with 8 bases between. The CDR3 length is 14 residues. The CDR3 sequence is CASSLTGDNQPQHF. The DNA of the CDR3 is TGTGCCAGCAGCTTAACTGGGGACAATCAGCCCCAGCATTTT.

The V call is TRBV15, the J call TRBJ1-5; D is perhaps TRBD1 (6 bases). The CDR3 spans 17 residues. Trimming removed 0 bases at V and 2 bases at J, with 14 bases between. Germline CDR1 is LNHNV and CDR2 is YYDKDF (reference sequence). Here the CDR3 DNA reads TGTGCCACCAGCAGAGATTACAGGGTAGTCGGCAATCAGCCCCAGCATTTT. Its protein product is CATSRDYRVVGNQPQHF.

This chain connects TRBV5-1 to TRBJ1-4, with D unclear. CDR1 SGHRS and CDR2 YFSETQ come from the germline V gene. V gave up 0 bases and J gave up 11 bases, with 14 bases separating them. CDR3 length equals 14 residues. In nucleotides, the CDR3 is TGCGCCAGCAGCTTGGAACGGGGTTACCGGAAACTGTTTTTT. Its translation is CASSLERGYRKLFF.

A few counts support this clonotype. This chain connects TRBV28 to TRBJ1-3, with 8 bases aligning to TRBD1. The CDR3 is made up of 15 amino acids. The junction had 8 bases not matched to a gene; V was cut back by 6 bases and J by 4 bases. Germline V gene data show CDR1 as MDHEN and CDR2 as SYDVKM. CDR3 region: CASRQTGASGNTIYF. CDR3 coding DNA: TGTGCCAGCAGGCAGACAGGGGCTTCCGGAAACACCATATATTTT. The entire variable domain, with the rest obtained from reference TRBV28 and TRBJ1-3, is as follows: DVKVTQSSRYLVKRTGEKVFLECVQDMDHENMFWYRQDPGLGLRLIYFSYDVKMKEKGDIPEGYSVSREKKERFSLILESASTNQTSMYLCASRQTGASGNTIYFGEGSWLTVV.

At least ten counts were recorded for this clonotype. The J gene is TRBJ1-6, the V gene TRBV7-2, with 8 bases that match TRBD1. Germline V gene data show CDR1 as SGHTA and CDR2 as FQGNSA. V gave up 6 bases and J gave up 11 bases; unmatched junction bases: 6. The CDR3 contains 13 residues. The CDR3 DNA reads TGTGCCAGCAGTCGAACAGGGGGTCCACCCCTCCACTTT. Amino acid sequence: CASSRTGGPPLHF.

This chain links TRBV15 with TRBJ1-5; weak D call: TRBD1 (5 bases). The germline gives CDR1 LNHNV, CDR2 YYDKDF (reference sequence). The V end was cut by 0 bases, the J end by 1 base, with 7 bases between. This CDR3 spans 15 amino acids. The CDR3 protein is CATSREGASNQPQHF. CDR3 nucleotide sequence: TGTGCCACCAGCAGAGAAGGGGCGAGCAATCAGCCCCAGCATTTT.

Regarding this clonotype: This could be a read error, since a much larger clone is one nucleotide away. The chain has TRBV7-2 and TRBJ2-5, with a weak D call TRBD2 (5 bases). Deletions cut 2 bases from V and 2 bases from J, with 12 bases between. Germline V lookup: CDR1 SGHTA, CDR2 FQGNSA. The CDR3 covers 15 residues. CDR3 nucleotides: TGTGCCAGCAGCTTACCCGGGGTATTTCAAGAGACCCAGTACTTC. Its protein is CASSLPGVFQETQYF.

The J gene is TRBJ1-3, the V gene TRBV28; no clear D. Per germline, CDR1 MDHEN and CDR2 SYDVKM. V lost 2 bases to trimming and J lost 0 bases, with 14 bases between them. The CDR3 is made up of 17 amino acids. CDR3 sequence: CASSLQLPSFSGNTIYF. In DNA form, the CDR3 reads TGTGCCAGCAGTTTACAGCTACCCTCTTTCTCTGGAAACACCATATATTTT. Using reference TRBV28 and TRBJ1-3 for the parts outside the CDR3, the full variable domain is DVKVTQSSRYLVKRTGEKVFLECVQDMDHENMFWYRQDPGLGLRLIYFSYDVKMKEKGDIPEGYSVSREKKERFSLILESASTNQTSMYLCASSLQLPSFSGNTIYFGEGSWLTVV.

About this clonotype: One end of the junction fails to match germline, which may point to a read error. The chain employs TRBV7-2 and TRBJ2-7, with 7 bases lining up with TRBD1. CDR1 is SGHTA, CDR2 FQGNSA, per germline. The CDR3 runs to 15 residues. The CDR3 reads CDSSAGTVDSYEQSF. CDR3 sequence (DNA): TGTGACAGCAGCGCCGGGACAGTGGACTCCTACGAGCAGTCCTTC.

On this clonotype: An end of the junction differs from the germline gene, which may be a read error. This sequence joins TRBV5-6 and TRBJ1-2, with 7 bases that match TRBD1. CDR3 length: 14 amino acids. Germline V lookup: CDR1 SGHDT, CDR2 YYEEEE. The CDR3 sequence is CASSRTGANDGYTF. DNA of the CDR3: TGTGCCAGCAGCCGGACAGGAGCTAACGATGGCTACACCTTC.

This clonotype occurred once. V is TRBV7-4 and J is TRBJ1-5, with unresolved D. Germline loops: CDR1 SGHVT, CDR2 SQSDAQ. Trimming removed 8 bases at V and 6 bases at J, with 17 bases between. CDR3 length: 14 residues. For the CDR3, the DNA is TGTGCCAGCGCTATAGGTGGAGTATTTCAGCCCCAGCATTTT. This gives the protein CASAIGGVFQPQHF.

This chain's CDR3 is CASSPRTSGMGGGANVLTF. Here the CDR3 DNA reads TGTGCCAGCAGTCCTAGGACTAGCGGGATGGGGGGAGGGGCCAACGTCCTGACTTTC. The chain employs TRBV28 and TRBJ2-6, with 12 bases fitting TRBD2. Germline values: CDR1 MDHEN, CDR2 SYDVKM. The CDR3 totals 19 residues. With V trimmed by 5 bases and J by 4 bases, 12 bases remained unmatched.

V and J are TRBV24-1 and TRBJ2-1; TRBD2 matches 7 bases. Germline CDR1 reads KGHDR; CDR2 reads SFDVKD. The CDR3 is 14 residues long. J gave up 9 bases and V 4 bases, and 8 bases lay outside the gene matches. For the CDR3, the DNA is TGTGCCACCAGTGACAGAGGCGGGAGCGTTGAGCAGTTCTTC. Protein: CATSDRGGSVEQFF.

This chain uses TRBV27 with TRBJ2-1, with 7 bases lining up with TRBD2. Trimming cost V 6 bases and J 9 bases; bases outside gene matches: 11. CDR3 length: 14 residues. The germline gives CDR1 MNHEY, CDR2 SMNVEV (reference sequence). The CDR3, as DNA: TGTGCCAGCAGCTTGGCGGGAGATCCCGGTGAGCAGTTCTTC. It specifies CASSLAGDPGEQFF.

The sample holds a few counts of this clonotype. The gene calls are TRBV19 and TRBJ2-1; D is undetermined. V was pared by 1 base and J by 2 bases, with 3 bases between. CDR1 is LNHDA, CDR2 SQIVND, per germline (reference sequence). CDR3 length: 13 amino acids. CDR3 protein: CASSIGTYNEQFF. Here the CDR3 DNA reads TGTGCCAGTAGTATAGGGACCTACAATGAGCAGTTCTTC. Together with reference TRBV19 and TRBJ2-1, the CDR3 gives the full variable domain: DGGITQSPKYLFRKEGQNVTLSCEQNLNHDAMYWYRQDPGQGLRLIYYSQIVNDFQKGDIAEGYSVSREKKESFPLTVTSAQKNPTAFYLCASSIGTYNEQFFGPGTRLTVL.

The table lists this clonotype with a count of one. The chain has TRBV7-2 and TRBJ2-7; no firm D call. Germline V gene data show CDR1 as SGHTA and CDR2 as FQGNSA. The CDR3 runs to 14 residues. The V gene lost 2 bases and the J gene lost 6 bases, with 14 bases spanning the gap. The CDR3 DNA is TGTGCCAGCAGCTTAAGGCGGCCCCCCGGCGAGCAGTACTTC. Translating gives CASSLRRPPGEQYF.

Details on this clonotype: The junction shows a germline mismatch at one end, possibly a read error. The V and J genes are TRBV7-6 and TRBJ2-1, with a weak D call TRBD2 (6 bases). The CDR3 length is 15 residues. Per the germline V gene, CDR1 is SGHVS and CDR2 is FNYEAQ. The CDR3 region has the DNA TGTGCCAGCAGCTTGGGCCCGCGGGGTGACAATGAGAAGTTCTTC. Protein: CASSLGPRGDNEKFF.

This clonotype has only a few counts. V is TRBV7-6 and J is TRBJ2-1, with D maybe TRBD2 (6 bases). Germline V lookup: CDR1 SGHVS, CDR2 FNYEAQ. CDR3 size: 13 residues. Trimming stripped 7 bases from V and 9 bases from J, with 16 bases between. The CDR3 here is CASTRTTLSEQFF. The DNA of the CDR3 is TGTGCCAGCACCAGGACTACGCTTTCTGAGCAGTTCTTC.

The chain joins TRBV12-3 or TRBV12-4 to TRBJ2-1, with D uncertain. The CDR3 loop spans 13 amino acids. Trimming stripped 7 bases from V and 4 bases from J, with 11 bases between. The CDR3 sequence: CASTAGSYNEQFF. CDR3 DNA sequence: TGTGCCAGCACCGCAGGTAGTTACAATGAGCAGTTCTTC.

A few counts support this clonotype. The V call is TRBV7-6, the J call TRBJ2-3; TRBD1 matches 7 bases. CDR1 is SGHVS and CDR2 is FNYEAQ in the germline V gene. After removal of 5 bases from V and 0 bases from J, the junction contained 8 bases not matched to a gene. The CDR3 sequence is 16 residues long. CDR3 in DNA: TGTGCCAGCAGCCTTGGGACAGACCTTAGCACAGATACGCAGTATTTT. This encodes CASSLGTDLSTDTQYF.

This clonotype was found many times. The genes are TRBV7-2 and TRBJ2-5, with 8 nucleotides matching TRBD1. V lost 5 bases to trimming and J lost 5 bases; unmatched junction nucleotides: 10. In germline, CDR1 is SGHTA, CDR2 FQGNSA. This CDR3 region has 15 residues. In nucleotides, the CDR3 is TGTGCCAGCAGCCCGGGACAGGCCGGTCGGGAGACCCAGTACTTC. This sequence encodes CASSPGQAGRETQYF.

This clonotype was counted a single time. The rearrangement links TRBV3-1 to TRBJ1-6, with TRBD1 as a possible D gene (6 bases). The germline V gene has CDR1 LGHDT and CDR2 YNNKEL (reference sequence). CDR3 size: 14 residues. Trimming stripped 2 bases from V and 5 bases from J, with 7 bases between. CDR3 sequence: CASSQRTDNSPLHF. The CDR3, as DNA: TGTGCCAGCAGCCAAAGGACAGATAATTCACCCCTCCACTTT.

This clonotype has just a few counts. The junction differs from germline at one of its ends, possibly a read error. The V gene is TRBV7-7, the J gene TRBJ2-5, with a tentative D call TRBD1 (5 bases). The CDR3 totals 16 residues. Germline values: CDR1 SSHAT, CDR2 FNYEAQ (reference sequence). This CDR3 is CASSLGRQTYQETQYF. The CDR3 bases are TGTGCTAGCAGCTTAGGCCGACAGACGTACCAAGAGACCCAGTACTTC.

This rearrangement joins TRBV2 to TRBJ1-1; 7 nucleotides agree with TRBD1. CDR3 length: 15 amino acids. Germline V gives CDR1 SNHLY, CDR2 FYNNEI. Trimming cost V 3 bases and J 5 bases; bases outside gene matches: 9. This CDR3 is CASSELQGSITEAFF. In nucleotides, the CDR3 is TGTGCCAGCAGTGAGTTACAGGGGTCGATTACTGAAGCTTTCTTT.

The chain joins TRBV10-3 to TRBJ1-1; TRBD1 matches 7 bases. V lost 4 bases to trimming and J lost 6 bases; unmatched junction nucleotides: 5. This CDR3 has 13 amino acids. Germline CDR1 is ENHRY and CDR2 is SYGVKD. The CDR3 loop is CAISAGQGAEAFF. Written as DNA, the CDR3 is TGTGCCATCAGTGCGGGGCAGGGGGCTGAAGCTTTCTTT.

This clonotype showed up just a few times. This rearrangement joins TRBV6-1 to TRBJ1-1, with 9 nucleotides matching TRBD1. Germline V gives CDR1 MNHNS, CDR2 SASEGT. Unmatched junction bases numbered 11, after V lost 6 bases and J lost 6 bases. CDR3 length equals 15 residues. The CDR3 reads CASREPGQGGAEAFF. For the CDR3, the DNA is TGTGCCAGCAGGGAGCCGGGACAGGGCGGCGCTGAAGCTTTCTTT.

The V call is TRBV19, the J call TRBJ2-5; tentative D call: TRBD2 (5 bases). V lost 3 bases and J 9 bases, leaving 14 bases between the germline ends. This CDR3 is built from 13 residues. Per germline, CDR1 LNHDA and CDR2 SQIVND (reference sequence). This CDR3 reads CASSMSNGSPQYF. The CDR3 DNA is TGTGCCAGTAGTATGAGTAATGGGAGCCCCCAGTACTTC.